The present T cell receptor (beta chain) was sequenced within a study of blood T cell repertoires in COVID-19. For the study at large: From T cells, B-cell-depleted T cells, or PBMCs came the material, which was cDNA or gDNA.

During active infection, Seattle patients enrolled and were then monitored through disease. Germline V gene data show CDR1 as SGHTA and CDR2 as FQGNSA. Between the trimmed V and J ends, which lost 1 base and 9 bases, there was a span of 13 bases. CDR3 size: 14 residues. Sequenced by immunoSEQ multiplex PCR; TCRdb stores in-frame clones only, minus some. The sample consists of under 70,000 clones, about 88% of them appearing once. This clone was counted a single time. The sequence came from a woman aged 55-69 years with COVID-19, enrolled during active disease. This chain connects TRBV7-2 to TRBJ2-1, with TRBD2 as a possible D gene (5 bases). Sequenced input: peripheral blood. For the CDR3, the DNA is TGTGCCAGCAGCTTAGGCTACCTGGGGAGTGAGCAGTTCTTC. Translated, it gives CASSLGYLGSEQFF.